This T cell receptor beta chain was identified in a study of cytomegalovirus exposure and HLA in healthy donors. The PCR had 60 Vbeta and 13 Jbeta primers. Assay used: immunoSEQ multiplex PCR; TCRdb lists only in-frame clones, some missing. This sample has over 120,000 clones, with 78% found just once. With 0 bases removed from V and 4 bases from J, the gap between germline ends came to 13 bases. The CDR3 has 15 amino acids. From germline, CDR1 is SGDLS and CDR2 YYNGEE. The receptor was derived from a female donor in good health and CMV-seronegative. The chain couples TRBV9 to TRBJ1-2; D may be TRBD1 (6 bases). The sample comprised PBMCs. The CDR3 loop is CASSVAIGRGYGYTF. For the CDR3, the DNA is TGTGCCAGCAGCGTAGCAATAGGCAGGGGCTATGGCTACACCTTC.